The clone carrying this T cell receptor (beta chain) was observed a single time. The sample is drawn from a study of T cell changes during pregnancy in multiple sclerosis. Sequencing was performed with immunoSEQ multiplex PCR; in TCRdb, only in-frame clones are kept and a portion is missing. The sample contains 75,000 to 95,000 clones, approximately 95% of which appear only once. Source: CD4+ T cells from peripheral blood mononuclear cells, taken after pregnancy. This receptor was obtained from a female donor with multiple sclerosis, enrolled in a pregnancy study.

The CDR3 loop is CASGSTGWNTGELFF. The CDR3 nucleotides read TGTGCCAGCGGATCTACAGGGTGGAACACCGGGGAGCTGTTTTTT. This chain links TRBV28 with TRBJ2-2, with D possibly being TRBD1 (6 bases). The CDR3 runs to 15 residues. From germline, CDR1 is MDHEN and CDR2 SYDVKM. V gave up 8 bases and J gave up 1 base, with 14 bases separating them.